The rows below give T cell receptor beta chains drawn from one sample of a study of control samples from healthy donors and cancer patients. Profiled with immunoSEQ multiplex PCR; TCRdb holds only in-frame clones, not every one. The sample consists of around 140,000 clones, roughly 93% of them appearing once. Sample: blood. Receptors originate from a man between 18 and 29 years old in good health. The CDR3 runs from the conserved cysteine through the conserved F or W. The D gene is left open where the match is weak. Clone size appears in some rows only: once, few, many, or a class for an expanded clone.

len	v_gene	d_gene	abundance	j_gene	CDR3nt	CDR3aa
14	TRBV27	.	.	TRBJ1-3	TGTGCCAGCAGTCCTAGAGGCTCTGGAAACACCATATATTTT	CASSPRGSGNTIYF
15	TRBV6-4	TRBD1	.	TRBJ1-6	TGTGCCAGCAGTGACTCGGGACAGGGAGGTTCACCCCTCCACTTT	CASSDSGQGGSPLHF
15	TRBV19	.	.	TRBJ2-2	TGTGCCAGTATAACAAAGGGCCCTTGGCGAGGGGAGCTGTTTTTT	CASITKGPWRGELFF
16	TRBV4-2	.	.	TRBJ1-4	TGTGCCAGCAGCCAAGAACGGTTTTCGACTAATGAAAAACTGTTTTTT	CASSQERFSTNEKLFF
16	TRBV7-9	.	.	TRBJ2-1	TGTGCCAGCAGCTTAGGGTTGGGTAGCCCAAACAATGAGCAGTTCTTC	CASSLGLGSPNNEQFF
14	TRBV6-5	TRBD1	.	TRBJ1-1	TGTGCCAGCACCACCTACAGGGGGAACACTGAAGCTTTCTTT	CASTTYRGNTEAFF
15	TRBV9	TRBD2	many	TRBJ2-1	TGTGCCAGCGGACCTCGGGGCGGGAGCTACAATGAGCAGTTCTTC	CASGPRGGSYNEQFF
14	TRBV7-2	TRBD2	.	TRBJ2-1	TGTGCCAGCAGCCTAGCGGCTGGGGATCATGAGCAGTTCTTC	CASSLAAGDHEQFF
13	TRBV6-5	.	.	TRBJ1-5	TGTGCCAGCAGGAGGGGACGAGGGCAGCCCCAGCATTTT	CASRRGRGQPQHF
11	TRBV7-2	.	.	TRBJ2-1	TGTGCCAGCAGCGCCCGCGGCCCAGAGTTCTTC	CASSARGPEFF
14	TRBV7-2	.	once	TRBJ1-1	TGTGCCAGCAGCTTAGACGGGGGGAACACTGAAGCTTTCTTT	CASSLDGGNTEAFF
15	TRBV30	TRBD2	once	TRBJ2-4	TGTGCCTGGAGTGCCCCGACTAGCGGGAGCAGGAATCCATACTTC	CAWSAPTSGSRNPYF
14	TRBV29-1	TRBD1	once	TRBJ2-3	TGCAGCCTCACGGACAGGACTAGCACAGATACGCAGTATTTT	CSLTDRTSTDTQYF
14	TRBV14	.	.	TRBJ1-3	TGTGCCAGCAGCCGTTCGGGCTTTGGGGACACCATATATTTT	CASSRSGFGDTIYF
15	TRBV5-1	.	.	TRBJ1-1	TGCGCCAGCAGCTTATGGAGAGAGAGCGACACTGAAGCTTTCTTT	CASSLWRESDTEAFF
12	TRBV5-1	.	.	TRBJ2-7	TGCGCCAGCAGCGTGGACAGATACGAGCAGTACTTC	CASSVDRYEQYF